Listed here is a single T cell receptor (beta chain). The antigen remains unidentified. The primer mix had 60 Vbeta and 13 Jbeta primers. Sequencing used immunoSEQ multiplex PCR; TCRdb keeps in-frame clones, though not all of them. Counted here are around 40,000 clones, over 60% occurring once; the ten biggest clones make up roughly 3.9%. This specimen belongs to a study of cytomegalovirus exposure and HLA in healthy donors. General study points: In a later analysis, TCR beta V- and J-gene trimming showed a link to a missense DCLRE1C variant.

The CDR3 runs 15 residues. Unmatched junction bases numbered 8, after V lost 6 bases and J lost 6 bases. The germline gives CDR1 MNHEY, CDR2 SVGAGI. This TCR was sampled from a man between 40 and 49 years old in good health and CMV-seronegative. Material: PBMCs. The gene calls are TRBV6-5 and TRBJ1-6; 7 nucleotides match TRBD1. DNA of the CDR3: TGTGCCAGCAGAGCCCTGACAGGGATTAATTCACCCCTCCACTTT. Encoded protein: CASRALTGINSPLHF.